This T cell receptor beta chain was captured in a study of blood T cells in healthy people across ages. Study-wide results and limits: Higher diversity and more naive CD4+ cells were features of long-lived donors, compared to aged donors. Age advanced and TCR beta diversity per million T cells fell, roughly linearly.

The CDR3 is made up of 13 amino acids. With a J-beta primer mix and a sample-barcoded 5' primer, a second PCR ran about 7 to 11 cycles. TCRdb independently ran MiXCR on the 5' RACE reads; one entry per CDR3 protein. This sample yields around 800,000 distinct CDR3 sequences, of which roughly 25% are seen a single time; about 3% belongs to the top ten. To note about this clonotype: The antigen remains undetermined.

This same sample was also taken into another study, of T cells of mothers and their children. That investigation notes: Each mother yielded more than 8.5 million TCR beta CDR3 reads. Each child yielded 2.5 million to 3 million reads. In both related and unrelated pairs, TCR recombination output is shaped similarly by thymic selection.

The rearrangement joins TRBV21-1 to TRBJ2-5; TRBD1, the D gene given by the table, was not confirmed from the DNA. The tail of the sequence fits TRBJ2-7 better, so the J call may be wrong. TRBV21-1 is listed as a pseudogene. The sequence derives from a boy between 10 and 17 years old in good health. Source material: blood. In DNA form, the CDR3 reads TGTGCCAGCAGCAATACTACCTCGGGCGAGCAGTACTTC. Protein sequence: CASSNTTSGEQYF.